This TCR beta chain was sequenced during a study of human T cells and chemical hapten exposure. Time point described: patch test 1, 2 weeks after DPC sensitization. Regarding treatment: therapeutic diphenylcyclopropenone sensitization with weekly scalp DPC. The starting material, unfractionated whole blood, was used for total RNA extraction. Germline CDR1 SNHLY, CDR2 FYNNEI. The CDR3 totals 17 residues. J was trimmed by 4 bases and V by 6 bases; bases with no gene match: 12. TCRdb reprocessed the RACE reads via MiXCR and lists one record per CDR3 protein. The data contain approximately 100,000 distinct CDR3 sequences, around 10% of them singletons. This clonotype has a count of ten or more.

Here the sequenced sample was whole blood, taken in connection with sensitization to the hapten diphenylcyclopropenone (DPC). The receptor comes from a woman in her thirties or forties with alopecia areata. Some clones in this sample may be carry-over from other donors' samples. The chain joins TRBV2 to TRBJ2-5; 12 nucleotides match TRBD2. CDR3 sequence (DNA): TGTGCCAGCAGCATCCCAGCTAGCGGGGGGGCCGGAGAGACCCAGTACTTC. This translates into CASSIPASGGAGETQYF.